Following are 5 T cell receptor beta chains from one sample sequenced in a study of blood T cell repertoires in COVID-19 (dated by TCRdb to the early 2020s). The receptor library was made with the immunoSEQ multiplex PCR assay. TCRdb limited this immuneACCESS table to in-frame rearrangements with V and J called. A share of clones is missing; checked studies link under half to unresolved V genes, and the rest is unexplained. Across this sample there are approximately 180,000 clones, with roughly 90% seen only once. The ten largest clonotypes hold roughly 1.2% of the sample. Sequencing input: PBMCs or T cells enriched from blood (not recorded which). These receptors came from a human donor with acute COVID-19. The donor label of this sample is uncertain.

V usage is TRBV30 and J usage is TRBJ1-1, with 7 bases fitting TRBD1. From germline, CDR1 is GTSNPN and CDR2 SVGIG (reference sequence). The V and J ends lost 4 bases and 5 bases, in that order; junction bases with no gene match: 4. This CDR3 comprises 12 residues. The CDR3 here is CAWTRGWTEAFF. CDR3 nucleotide sequence: TGTGCCTGGACCAGGGGGTGGACTGAAGCTTTCTTT.

This chain connects TRBV9 to TRBJ2-3; 10 bases align to TRBD2. Germline V gene data show CDR1 as SGDLS and CDR2 as YYNGEE. This CDR3 is built from 16 residues. J lost 1 base, V lost 2 bases, and 4 bases had no gene match. CDR3 sequence: CASSVSSGGRTDTQYF. In DNA, the CDR3 is TGTGCCAGCAGCGTTTCTAGCGGGGGTCGCACAGATACGCAGTATTTT.

The genes are TRBV2 and TRBJ2-7; TRBD2 is a possible D gene (5 bases). Germline V gene lookup returns CDR1 SNHLY and CDR2 FYNNEI. Trimming removed 4 bases from V and 5 bases from J, with 9 bases in between. This CDR3 spans 12 amino acids. CDR3 sequence: CASSASGNEQYF. CDR3 DNA: TGTGCCAGCAGTGCCTCGGGGAACGAGCAGTACTTC. Full variable domain (rest looked up from reference TRBV2 and TRBJ2-7): EPEVTQTPSHQVTQMGQEVILRCVPISNHLYFYWYRQILGQKVEFLVSFYNNEISEKSEIFDDQFSVERPDGSNFTLKIRSTKLEDSAMYFCASSASGNEQYFGPGTRLTVT.

This rearrangement joins TRBV5-1 to TRBJ2-1; TRBD1 agrees at 9 bases. The germline V gene encodes CDR1 SGHRS and CDR2 YFSETQ. The CDR3 is 14 residues long. Losses at the gene ends were 3 bases for V and 4 bases for J; bases not matched to a gene: 2. In nucleotides, the CDR3 is TGCGCCAGCAGCTCCGGGACAGGGTACAATGAGCAGTTCTTC. As protein: CASSSGTGYNEQFF.

The chain links TRBV4-2 to TRBJ2-7; 10 nucleotides align to TRBD1. CDR1 and CDR2 (germline): LGHNA, YNFKEQ. J lost 4 bases, V lost 0 bases, and 0 bases had no gene match. The CDR3 contains 14 residues. In DNA form, the CDR3 reads TGTGCCAGCAGCCAAGAGGGACAGGGGTACGAGCAGTACTTC. Encoded protein: CASSQEGQGYEQYF.